Below, 16 T cell receptor beta chains from the same sample are listed, as sequenced in a study of cytotoxic CD8 clonotypes in ibrutinib-treated CLL. Data came from immunoSEQ multiplex PCR; TCRdb stores just in-frame clones and leaves some out. This sample yields approximately 80,000 clones, of which around 83% are seen a single time; around 5% belongs to the top ten. This specimen consisted of PBMCs, obtained before ibrutinib treatment. The receptors here all came from a human donor with chronic lymphocytic leukemia.

The V gene is TRBV19, the J gene TRBJ2-1; TRBD1 agrees at 8 bases. This CDR3 has 14 amino acids. V was pared by 6 bases and J by 8 bases, with 9 bases of the junction left unmatched. From germline, CDR1 is LNHDA and CDR2 SQIVND (reference sequence). CDR3 amino acids: CASRTTGVGDEQFF. The CDR3 region has the DNA TGTGCCAGTAGGACGACAGGGGTCGGAGATGAGCAGTTCTTC. The variable domain in full, with the rest retrieved from reference TRBV19 and TRBJ2-1, is DGGITQSPKYLFRKEGQNVTLSCEQNLNHDAMYWYRQDPGQGLRLIYYSQIVNDFQKGDIAEGYSVSREKKESFPLTVTSAQKNPTAFYLCASRTTGVGDEQFFGPGTRLTVL.

J is TRBJ1-1 and V is TRBV30; no definite D call. The germline V and J ends were trimmed by 4 bases and 7 bases, with 10 bases remaining between them. Looked up from germline, CDR1 is GTSNPN and CDR2 is SVGIG (reference sequence). The CDR3 contains 11 residues. CDR3 protein: CAWIEAREAFF. CDR3 nucleotides: TGTGCCTGGATAGAAGCACGTGAAGCTTTCTTT.

The rearrangement links TRBV18 to TRBJ2-7; TRBD2 aligns across 11 bases. Trimming cost V 6 bases and J 5 bases; bases outside gene matches: 6. In germline, CDR1 is KGHSH, CDR2 LQKENI. The CDR3 has 14 residues. The CDR3 reads CASSPTSGIHEQYF. CDR3 DNA: TGTGCCAGCTCCCCGACTAGCGGGATACACGAGCAGTACTTC. The variable domain in full, with the rest retrieved from reference TRBV18 and TRBJ2-7, is NAGVMQNPRHLVRRRGQEARLRCSPMKGHSHVYWYRQLPEEGLKFMVYLQKENIIDESGMPKERFSAEFPKEGPSILRIQQVVRGDSAAYFCASSPTSGIHEQYFGPGTRLTVT.

The rearrangement joins TRBV19 to TRBJ2-5; TRBD1 matches 7 bases. The V segment lost 3 bases and the J segment 4 bases; nucleotides outside the gene matches: 8. The V gene's germline CDR1 is LNHDA and CDR2 SQIVND (reference sequence). CDR3 length: 15 amino acids. CDR3 DNA sequence: TGTGCCAGTAGTATCGACAGGGTAAGCACAGAGACCCAGTACTTC. Encoded protein: CASSIDRVSTETQYF.

The chain carries TRBV30 and TRBJ2-1; D is unresolved. The CDR3 loop spans 13 amino acids. Germline V gene sequence: CDR1 GTSNPN, CDR2 SVGIG (reference sequence). V was pared by 3 bases and J by 5 bases, with 11 bases between. The DNA of the CDR3 is TGTGCCTGGAGGGCGAGCAGCGACAATGAGCAGTTCTTC. It yields the protein CAWRASSDNEQFF. Based on the CDR3 plus reference TRBV30 and TRBJ2-1, the full variable domain is SQTIHQWPATLVQPVGSPLSLECTVEGTSNPNLYWYRQAAGRGLQLLFYSVGIGQISSEVPQNLSASRPQDRQFILSSKKLLLSDSGFYLCAWRASSDNEQFFGPGTRLTVL.

The chain couples TRBV6-5 to TRBJ1-1; 7 bases agree with TRBD1. In germline, CDR1 is MNHEY, CDR2 SVGAGI. CDR3 length: 11 residues. After removal of 4 bases from V and 10 bases from J, the junction contained 3 bases not matched to a gene. The CDR3 here is CASSFGTAAFF. In DNA form, the CDR3 reads TGTGCCAGCAGTTTCGGGACAGCAGCTTTCTTT.

V and J are TRBV6-1 and TRBJ1-2, with 8 bases identical to TRBD1. Germline trimming cut 1 base from V and 4 bases from J; bases unmatched to any gene: 5. From germline, CDR1 is MNHNS and CDR2 SASEGT. The CDR3 is 15 amino acids. The CDR3 DNA is TGTGCCAGCAGTGAAGGGACAGGGTCATCCTATGGCTACACCTTC. Its protein is CASSEGTGSSYGYTF.

CDR3 nucleotide sequence: TGTGCCAGCAGCTTAGCCTCTTGGGGGGCCGACAAAAACATTCAGTACTTC. This translates into CASSLASWGADKNIQYF. This sequence joins TRBV7-9 and TRBJ2-4, with D tentatively TRBD1 or TRBD2 (6 bases each). Germline V gene data show CDR1 as SEHNR and CDR2 as FQNEAQ (reference sequence). The CDR3 contains 17 residues. Trimming cost V 0 bases and J 3 bases, with 15 bases left between them.

The chain recombines TRBV12-5 with TRBJ1-2; D possibly corresponds to TRBD1 (6 bases). Germline CDR1 LGHNT, CDR2 FRNRAP. Trimming removed 4 bases from V and 2 bases from J, with 14 bases in between. The CDR3 sequence is 15 residues long. Written as DNA, the CDR3 is TGTGCTAGTGGTTCCCGTGGGGACACAAACTATGGCTACACCTTC. It codes for CASGSRGDTNYGYTF.

Only a few counts were recorded for this clone. The chain employs TRBV6-1 and TRBJ2-7; TRBD2 agrees at 10 bases. V shed 3 bases, J shed 2 bases, and the junction held 1 base outside the gene matches. The length of the CDR3 is 14 residues. CDR1 MNHNS and CDR2 SASEGT come from the germline V gene. The CDR3 reads CASSDLAGAYEQYF. For the CDR3, the DNA is TGTGCCAGCAGTGATCTAGCGGGGGCCTACGAGCAGTACTTC.

This sequence joins TRBV19 and TRBJ2-3, with D perhaps matching TRBD1 or TRBD2 (5 bases each). The CDR3 runs to 16 residues. Germline CDR1 reads LNHDA; CDR2 reads SQIVND (reference sequence). The V and J ends lost 6 bases and 1 base respectively, with 17 bases between them. The CDR3 region has the DNA TGTGCCAGTAGGATTTTGGGTCAGGGAGGCACAGATACGCAGTATTTT. It translates to CASRILGQGGTDTQYF.

This sequence joins TRBV2 and TRBJ1-2; D gene ambiguous. This CDR3 is built from 12 residues. Trimming stripped 5 bases from V and 3 bases from J, with 7 bases between. In germline, CDR1 is SNHLY, CDR2 FYNNEI. CDR3 DNA sequence: TGTGCCAGCAGTATCACCCACTATGGCTACACCTTC. Protein sequence: CASSITHYGYTF.

The V and J genes are TRBV2 and TRBJ1-1; the D is unclear. The CDR3 loop spans 17 amino acids. Trimming cost V 3 bases and J 1 base, with 18 bases left between them. Per germline, CDR1 SNHLY and CDR2 FYNNEI. The CDR3 is CASSDITVWEKNTEAFF. CDR3 in DNA: TGTGCCAGCAGTGATATAACAGTGTGGGAAAAGAACACTGAAGCTTTCTTT.

This sequence joins TRBV7-9 and TRBJ1-1; 7 bases agree with TRBD1. Trimming cost V 2 bases and J 4 bases; bases outside gene matches: 1. The germline V gene encodes CDR1 SEHNR and CDR2 FQNEAQ (reference sequence). The CDR3 runs 13 residues. CDR3 sequence: CASSLTGVTEAFF. CDR3 in DNA: TGTGCCAGCAGCTTAACAGGGGTCACTGAAGCTTTCTTT.

The chain joins TRBV7-8 to TRBJ2-7; 7 bases fit TRBD1. The CDR3 extends over 16 amino acids. V shed 1 base, J shed 4 bases, and the junction held 10 bases outside the gene matches. Germline-derived CDR1 and CDR2 are SGHVS and FQNEAQ. CDR3 sequence (DNA): TGTGCCAGCAGCTTAGGGCAGCGAGGGGGCCCGTACGAGCAGTACTTC. Translation: CASSLGQRGGPYEQYF.

The chain combines TRBV7-8 with TRBJ2-1; D is undetermined. Per germline, CDR1 SGHVS and CDR2 FQNEAQ. The CDR3 is 15 residues long. V was shortened by 0 bases and J by 4 bases, with 10 bases between the two germline ends. The CDR3 loop reads CASSLALSSYNEQFF. CDR3 nucleotides: TGTGCCAGCAGCTTAGCCCTCAGCTCTTACAATGAGCAGTTCTTC.